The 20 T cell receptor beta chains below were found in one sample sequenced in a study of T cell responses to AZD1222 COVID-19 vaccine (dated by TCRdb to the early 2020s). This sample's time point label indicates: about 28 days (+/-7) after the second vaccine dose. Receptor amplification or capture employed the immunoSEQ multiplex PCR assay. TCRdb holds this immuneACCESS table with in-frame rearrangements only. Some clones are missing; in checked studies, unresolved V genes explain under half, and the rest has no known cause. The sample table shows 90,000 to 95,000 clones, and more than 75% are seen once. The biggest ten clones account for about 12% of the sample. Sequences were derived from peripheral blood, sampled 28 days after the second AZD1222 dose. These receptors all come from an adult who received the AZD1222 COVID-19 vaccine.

CDR3 nucleotide sequence: TGCAGTGCCAGTAGCGGGAGGGCGCACTACGAGCAGTACTTC. The encoded protein is CSASSGRAHYEQYF. The chain employs TRBV20-1 and TRBJ2-7, with 11 positions matching TRBD2. Unmatched junction bases numbered 7, after V lost 6 bases and J lost 3 bases. This CDR3 has 14 amino acids. The germline gives CDR1 DFQATT, CDR2 SNEGSKA (reference sequence).

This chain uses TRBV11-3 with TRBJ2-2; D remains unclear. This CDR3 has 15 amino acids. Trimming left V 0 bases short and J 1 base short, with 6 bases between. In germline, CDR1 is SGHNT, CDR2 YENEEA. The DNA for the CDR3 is TGTGCCAGCAGCTTAGATCGAGGGAACACCGGGGAGCTGTTTTTT. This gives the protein CASSLDRGNTGELFF.

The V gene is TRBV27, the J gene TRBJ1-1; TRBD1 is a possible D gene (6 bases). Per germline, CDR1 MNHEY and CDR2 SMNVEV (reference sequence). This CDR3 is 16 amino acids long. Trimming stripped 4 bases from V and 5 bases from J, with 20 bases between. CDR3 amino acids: CASSSRRRGVSTEAFF. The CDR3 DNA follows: TGTGCCAGCAGTTCCAGACGCAGGGGCGTTAGTACTGAAGCTTTCTTT.

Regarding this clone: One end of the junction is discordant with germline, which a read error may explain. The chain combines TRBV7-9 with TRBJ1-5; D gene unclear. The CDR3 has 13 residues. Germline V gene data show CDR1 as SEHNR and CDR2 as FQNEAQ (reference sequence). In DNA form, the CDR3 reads TGTGCCAGCAGCGTAGCTGGGGATCAGCCCCAGCATTTT. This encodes CASSVAGDQPQHF.

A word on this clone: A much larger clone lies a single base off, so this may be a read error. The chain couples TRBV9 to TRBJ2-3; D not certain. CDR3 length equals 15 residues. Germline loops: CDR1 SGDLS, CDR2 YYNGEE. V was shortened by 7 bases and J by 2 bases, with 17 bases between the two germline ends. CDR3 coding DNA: TGTGCCAGCGAGGCCTGGGCAACTTCCACAGATACGCAGTATTTT. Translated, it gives CASEAWATSTDTQYF.

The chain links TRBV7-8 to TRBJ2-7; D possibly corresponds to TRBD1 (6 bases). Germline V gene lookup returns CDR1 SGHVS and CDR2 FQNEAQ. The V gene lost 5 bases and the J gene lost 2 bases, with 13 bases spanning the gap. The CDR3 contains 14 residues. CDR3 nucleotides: TGTGCCAGCAGCCCTGGGACAACCGCCTACGAGCAGTACTTC. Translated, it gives CASSPGTTAYEQYF.

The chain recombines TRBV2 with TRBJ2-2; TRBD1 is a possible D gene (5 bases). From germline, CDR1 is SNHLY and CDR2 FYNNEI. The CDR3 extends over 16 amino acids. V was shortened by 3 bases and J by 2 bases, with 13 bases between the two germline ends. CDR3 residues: CASSEARDSNTGELFF. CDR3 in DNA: TGTGCCAGCAGTGAGGCCAGGGATTCAAACACCGGGGAGCTGTTTTTT.

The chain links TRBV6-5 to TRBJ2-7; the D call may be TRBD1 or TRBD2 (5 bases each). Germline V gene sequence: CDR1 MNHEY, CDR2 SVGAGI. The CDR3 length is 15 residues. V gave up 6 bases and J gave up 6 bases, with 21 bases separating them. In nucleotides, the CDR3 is TGTGCCAGCAGCCTTTTCCGGGCCCCGGGGCGCGAGCAGTACTTC. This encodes CASSLFRAPGREQYF.

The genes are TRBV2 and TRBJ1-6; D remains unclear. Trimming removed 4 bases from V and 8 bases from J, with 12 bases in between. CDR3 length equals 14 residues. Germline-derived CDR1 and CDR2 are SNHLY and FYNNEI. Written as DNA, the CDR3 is TGTGCCAGCAGTGTGGGCAGGATGGATTCACCCCTCCACTTT. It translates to CASSVGRMDSPLHF.

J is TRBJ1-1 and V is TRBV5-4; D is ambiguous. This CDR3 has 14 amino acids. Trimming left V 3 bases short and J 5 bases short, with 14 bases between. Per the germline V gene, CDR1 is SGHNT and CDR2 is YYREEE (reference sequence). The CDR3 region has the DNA TGTGCCAGCAGCTCCGGGCCCAAGGGTACTGAAGCTTTCTTT. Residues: CASSSGPKGTEAFF.

The chain's CDR3 is CASSLEGQGSDTQYF. For the CDR3, the DNA is TGTGCCAGCAGCTTAGAAGGACAGGGTTCGGATACGCAGTATTTT. The chain employs TRBV7-2 and TRBJ2-3; TRBD1 aligns across 8 bases. The V and J ends lost 1 base and 6 bases, in that order; junction bases with no gene match: 6. This CDR3 region has 15 residues. CDR1 is SGHTA and CDR2 is FQGNSA in the germline V gene.

The CDR3 DNA reads TGTGCCAGCACAACAAGGTCCGGGGTCAACACTGAAGCTTTCTTT. This sequence encodes CASTTRSGVNTEAFF. This chain uses TRBV5-6 with TRBJ1-1; D not resolved. Germline V gene sequence: CDR1 SGHDT, CDR2 YYEEEE. V was clipped by 6 bases and J by 2 bases, with 17 bases between them. CDR3 length equals 15 residues.

CDR3 sequence (DNA): TGCGCCAGCAGCTTCACTAGCGGGGGCTTCACCGGGGAGCTGTTTTTT. The encoded protein is CASSFTSGGFTGELFF. The J gene is TRBJ2-2, the V gene TRBV5-1; the match to TRBD2 covers 11 bases. Trimming at V came to 2 bases and at J to 4 bases, leaving 4 bases not matched to a gene. The CDR3 extends over 16 amino acids. The V gene's germline CDR1 is SGHRS and CDR2 YFSETQ. Variable domain in full (rest from reference TRBV5-1 and TRBJ2-2): KAGVTQTPRYLIKTRGQQVTLSCSPISGHRSVSWYQQTPGQGLQFLFEYFSETQRNKGNFPGRFSGRQFSNSRSEMNVSTLELGDSALYLCASSFTSGGFTGELFFGEGSRLTVL.

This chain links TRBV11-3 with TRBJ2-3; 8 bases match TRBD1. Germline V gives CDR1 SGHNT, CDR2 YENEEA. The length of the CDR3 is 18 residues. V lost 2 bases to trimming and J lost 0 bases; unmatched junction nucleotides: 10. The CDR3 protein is CASSLRTGLESSTDTQYF. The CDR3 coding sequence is TGTGCCAGCAGCTTACGGACAGGGCTCGAGAGCAGCACAGATACGCAGTATTTT.

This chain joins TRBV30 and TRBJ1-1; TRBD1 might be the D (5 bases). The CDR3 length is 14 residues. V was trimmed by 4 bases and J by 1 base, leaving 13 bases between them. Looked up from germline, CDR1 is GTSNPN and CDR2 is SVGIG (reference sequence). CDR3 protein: CAWTPRAGNTEAFF. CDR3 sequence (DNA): TGTGCCTGGACCCCCAGGGCCGGGAACACTGAAGCTTTCTTT. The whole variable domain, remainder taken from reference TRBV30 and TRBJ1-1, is SQTIHQWPATLVQPVGSPLSLECTVEGTSNPNLYWYRQAAGRGLQLLFYSVGIGQISSEVPQNLSASRPQDRQFILSSKKLLLSDSGFYLCAWTPRAGNTEAFFGQGTRLTVV.

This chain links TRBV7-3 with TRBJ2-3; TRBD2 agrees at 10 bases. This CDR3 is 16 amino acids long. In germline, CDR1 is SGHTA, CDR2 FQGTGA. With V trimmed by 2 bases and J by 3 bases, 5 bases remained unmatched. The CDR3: CASSLQASGGTDTQYF. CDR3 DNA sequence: TGTGCCAGCAGCTTACAAGCTAGCGGGGGAACAGATACGCAGTATTTT.

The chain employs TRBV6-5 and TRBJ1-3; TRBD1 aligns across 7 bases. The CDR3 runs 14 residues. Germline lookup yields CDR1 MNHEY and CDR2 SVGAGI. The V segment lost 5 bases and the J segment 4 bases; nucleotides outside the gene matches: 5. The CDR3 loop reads CASSQGVAGNTIYF. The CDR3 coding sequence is TGTGCCAGCAGTCAGGGGGTAGCGGGAAACACCATATATTTT.

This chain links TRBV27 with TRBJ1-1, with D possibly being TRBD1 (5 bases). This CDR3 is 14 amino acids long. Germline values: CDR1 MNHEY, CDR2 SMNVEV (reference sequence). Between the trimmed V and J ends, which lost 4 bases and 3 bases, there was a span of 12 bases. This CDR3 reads CASSSLREDTEAFF. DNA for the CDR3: TGTGCCAGCAGTTCCCTCAGGGAGGACACTGAAGCTTTCTTT.

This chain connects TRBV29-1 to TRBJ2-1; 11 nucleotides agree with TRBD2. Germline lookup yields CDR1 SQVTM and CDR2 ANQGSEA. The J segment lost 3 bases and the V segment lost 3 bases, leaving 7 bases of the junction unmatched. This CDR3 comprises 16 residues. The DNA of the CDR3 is TGCAGCGTTGATGAGGGACTAGCGGAACACTACAATGAGCAGTTCTTC. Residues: CSVDEGLAEHYNEQFF.

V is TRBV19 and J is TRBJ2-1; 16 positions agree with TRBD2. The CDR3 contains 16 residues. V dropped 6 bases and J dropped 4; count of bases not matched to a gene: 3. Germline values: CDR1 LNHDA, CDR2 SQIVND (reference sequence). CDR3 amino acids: CASSGTSGGEYNEQFF. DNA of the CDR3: TGTGCCAGTAGCGGGACTAGCGGGGGGGAGTACAATGAGCAGTTCTTC.